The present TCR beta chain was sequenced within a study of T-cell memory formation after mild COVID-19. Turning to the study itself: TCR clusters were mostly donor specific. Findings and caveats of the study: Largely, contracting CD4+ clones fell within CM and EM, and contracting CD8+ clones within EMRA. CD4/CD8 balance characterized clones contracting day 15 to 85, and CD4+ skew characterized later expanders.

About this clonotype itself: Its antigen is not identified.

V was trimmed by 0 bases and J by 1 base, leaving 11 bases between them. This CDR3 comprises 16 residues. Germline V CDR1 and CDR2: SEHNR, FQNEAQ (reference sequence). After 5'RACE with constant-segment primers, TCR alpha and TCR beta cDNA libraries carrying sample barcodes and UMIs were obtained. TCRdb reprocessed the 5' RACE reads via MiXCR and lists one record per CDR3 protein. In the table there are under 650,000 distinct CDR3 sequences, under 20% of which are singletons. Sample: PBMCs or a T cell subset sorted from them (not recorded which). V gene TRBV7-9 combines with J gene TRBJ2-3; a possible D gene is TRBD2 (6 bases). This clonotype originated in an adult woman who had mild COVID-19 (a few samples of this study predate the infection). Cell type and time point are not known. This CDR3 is CASSLAPSVGTDTQYF. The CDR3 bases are TGTGCCAGCAGCTTAGCCCCTAGCGTCGGCACAGATACGCAGTATTTT.